This TCR beta chain emerged from a study of shared clonotypes between healthy human individuals. This table comes from immunoSEQ multiplex PCR, and its TCRdb copy is limited to in-frame clones, with some not included. Of hundreds of thousands of clones in the sample, more than 70% were seen once. The sequence was collected from a woman aged 25 to 45 in good health. What was sequenced was memory CD4+ T cells sorted from blood. Specified subset: CD45RA-negative fraction.

In DNA form, the CDR3 reads TGTGCCAGCAGCCCGGGGGGTCTAGCGGGAGGCGAGCAGTACTTC. Residues: CASSPGGLAGGEQYF. This chain connects TRBV7-2 to TRBJ2-7; TRBD2 matches at 11 bases. The CDR3 sequence is 15 residues long. Germline-derived CDR1 and CDR2 are SGHTA and FQGNSA. Trimming removed 5 bases from V and 6 bases from J; junction bases left unmatched: 9.